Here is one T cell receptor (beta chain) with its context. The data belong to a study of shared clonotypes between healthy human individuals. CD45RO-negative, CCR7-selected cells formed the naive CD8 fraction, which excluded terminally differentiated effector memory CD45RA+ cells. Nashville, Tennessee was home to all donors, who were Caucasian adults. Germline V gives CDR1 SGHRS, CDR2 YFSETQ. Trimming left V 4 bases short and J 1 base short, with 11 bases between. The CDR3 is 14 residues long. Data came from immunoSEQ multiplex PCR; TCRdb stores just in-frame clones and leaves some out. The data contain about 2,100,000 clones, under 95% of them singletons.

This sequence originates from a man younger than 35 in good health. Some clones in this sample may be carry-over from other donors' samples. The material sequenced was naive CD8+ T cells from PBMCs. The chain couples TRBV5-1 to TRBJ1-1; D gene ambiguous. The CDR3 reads CASSPFLGNTEAFF. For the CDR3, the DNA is TGCGCCAGCAGCCCCTTTCTGGGGAACACTGAAGCTTTCTTT.